The clone carrying this T cell receptor (beta chain) was detected ten times or more. Its specificity is unknown. Source material for naive CD8 libraries was roughly 20,000 to 1,000,000 sorted cells, with 10%, 30% or 50% RNA. TCRdb reprocessed the PCR reads with MiXCR, giving one entry per CDR3 protein. The profile shows about 640,000 distinct CDR3 sequences, 15% to 20% of them singletons. This record belongs to a study of molecular identifiers for immune sequencing clone quantification. CDR3 length: 15 amino acids. V shed 2 bases and J 2 bases; nucleotides not matched to a gene: 5. Per the germline V gene, CDR1 is ENHRY and CDR2 is SYGVKD. Notes on the study in general: Reportedly, one cell's Jurkat TCR RNA was detected within one million naive CD8 cells.

Sequencing used naive CD8+ T cells from blood, with Jurkat cell RNA spiked in. Subset meaning: FACS-sorted CD8+CD4-CCR7+CD45RA+ naive T cells. The J gene is TRBJ2-7, the V gene TRBV10-3, with 8 positions matching TRBD1. The origin of this receptor is a human donor in good health. Some libraries in this study had Jurkat cell RNA spiked in. The CDR3 sequence is CAISETTGATYEQYF. The CDR3 nucleotides read TGTGCCATCAGTGAGACGACAGGGGCGACCTACGAGCAGTACTTC.